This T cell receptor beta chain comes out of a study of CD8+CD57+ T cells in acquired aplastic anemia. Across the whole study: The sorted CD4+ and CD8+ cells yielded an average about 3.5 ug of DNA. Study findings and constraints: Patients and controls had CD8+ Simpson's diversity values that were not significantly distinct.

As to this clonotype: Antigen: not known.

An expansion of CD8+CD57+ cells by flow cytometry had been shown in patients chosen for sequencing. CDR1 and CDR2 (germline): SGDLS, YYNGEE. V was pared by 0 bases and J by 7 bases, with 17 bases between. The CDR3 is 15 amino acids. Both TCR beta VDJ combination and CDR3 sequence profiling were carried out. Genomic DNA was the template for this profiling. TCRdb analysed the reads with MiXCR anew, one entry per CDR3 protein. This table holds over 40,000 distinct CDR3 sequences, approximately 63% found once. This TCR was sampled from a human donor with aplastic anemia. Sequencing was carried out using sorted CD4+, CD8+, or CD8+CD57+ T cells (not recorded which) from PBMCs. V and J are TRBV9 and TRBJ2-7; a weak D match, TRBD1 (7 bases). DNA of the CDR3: TGTGCCAGCAGCGTAGAGGGCAGGGGGGCGAGGGAGCAGTACTTC. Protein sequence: CASSVEGRGAREQYF.